What follows are 2 T cell receptor beta chains derived from one specimen sequenced in a study of response to subunit inactivated influenza vaccine. TCRdb re-called the RT-PCR reads with MiXCR, one entry per CDR3 protein. The sample records under 950,000 distinct CDR3 sequences, roughly 20% being singletons. The sample consisted of PBMCs from blood, taken approximately 5 days after vaccination. The receptors were gathered from a man aged 50 or older who received an inactivated influenza vaccine.

Only one count was recorded for this clonotype. The chain recombines TRBV3-1 with TRBJ2-1; 12 nucleotides line up with TRBD2. Germline CDR1 and CDR2: LGHDT and YNNKEL (reference sequence). V was clipped by 1 base and J by 9 bases; unmatched bases: 4. The CDR3 is 15 amino acids. In nucleotides, the CDR3 is TGTGCCAGCAGCCAAGTGCCTAGCGGGGGGGTTGAGCAGTTCTTC. Translating gives CASSQVPSGGVEQFF.

This clonotype has just a few counts. J is TRBJ2-7 and V is TRBV12-3 or TRBV12-4; 8 positions match TRBD1. V dropped 5 bases and J dropped 6; count of bases not matched to a gene: 3. The CDR3 loop spans 12 amino acids. For the CDR3, the DNA is TGTGCCAGCAGTGGGGACAGGATCGAGCAGTACTTC. Residues: CASSGDRIEQYF.